This T cell receptor beta chain derives from a study of brain T cells in children with intractable seizures. Time point of the sample: blood from clinic visit 5 months post-surgery; TSC patient then seizure free. At least one anti-epileptic drug was given before surgery. TCRdb's copy holds only in-frame clones and misses some; the assay was immunoSEQ multiplex PCR. This table has about 340,000 clones, over 90% appearing once. The length of the CDR3 is 19 residues. Trimming took 0 bases from V and 5 from J; bases not matched to a gene: 15. CDR1 and CDR2 from the germline V gene are MGHRA and YSYEKL. Sequenced material: peripheral blood, taken 4 to 6 months after surgery. The source of this sequence is a boy under three years old with tuberous sclerosis and intractable seizures. The chain couples TRBV4-1 to TRBJ2-7; TRBD2 aligns across 11 bases. CDR3 amino acids: CASSQDAFVLAGGSHEQYF. In nucleotides, the CDR3 is TGCGCCAGCAGCCAAGATGCTTTCGTTTTAGCGGGGGGGTCCCACGAGCAGTACTTC.